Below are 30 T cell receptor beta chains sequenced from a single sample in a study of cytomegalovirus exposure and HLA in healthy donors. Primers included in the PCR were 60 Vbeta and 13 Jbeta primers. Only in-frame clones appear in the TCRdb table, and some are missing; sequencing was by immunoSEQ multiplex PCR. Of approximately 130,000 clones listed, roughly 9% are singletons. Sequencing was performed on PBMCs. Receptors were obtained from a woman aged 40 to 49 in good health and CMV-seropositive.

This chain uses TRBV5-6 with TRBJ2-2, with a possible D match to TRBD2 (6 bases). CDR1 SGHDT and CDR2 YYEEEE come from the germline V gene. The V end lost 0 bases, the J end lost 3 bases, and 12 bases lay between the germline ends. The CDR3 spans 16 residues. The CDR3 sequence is CASSLGPRGDTGELFF. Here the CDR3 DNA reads TGTGCCAGCAGCTTGGGTCCCCGCGGGGACACCGGGGAGCTGTTTTTT.

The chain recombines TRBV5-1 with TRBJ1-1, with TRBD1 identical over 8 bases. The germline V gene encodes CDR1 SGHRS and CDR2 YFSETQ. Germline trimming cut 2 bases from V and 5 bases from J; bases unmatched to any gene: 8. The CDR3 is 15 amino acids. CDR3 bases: TGCGCCAGCAGCTTTGATAGGACAGGGAAAACTGAAGCTTTCTTT. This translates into CASSFDRTGKTEAFF. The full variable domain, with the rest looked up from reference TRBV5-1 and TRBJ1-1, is KAGVTQTPRYLIKTRGQQVTLSCSPISGHRSVSWYQQTPGQGLQFLFEYFSETQRNKGNFPGRFSGRQFSNSRSEMNVSTLELGDSALYLCASSFDRTGKTEAFFGQGTRLTVV.

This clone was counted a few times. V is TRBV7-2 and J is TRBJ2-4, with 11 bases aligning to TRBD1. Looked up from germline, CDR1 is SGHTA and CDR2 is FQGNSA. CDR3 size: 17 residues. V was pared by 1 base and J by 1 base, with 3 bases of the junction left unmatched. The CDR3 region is CASSLGWDRGAKNIQYF. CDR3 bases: TGTGCCAGCAGCTTAGGGTGGGACAGGGGGGCCAAAAACATTCAGTACTTC.

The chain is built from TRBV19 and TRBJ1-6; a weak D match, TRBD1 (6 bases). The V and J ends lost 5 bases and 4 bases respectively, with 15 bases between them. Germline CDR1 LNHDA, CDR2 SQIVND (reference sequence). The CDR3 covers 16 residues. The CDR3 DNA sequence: TGTGCCAGTAGTCCCACCGGGACACCATATAATTCACCCCTCCACTTT. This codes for CASSPTGTPYNSPLHF.

CDR3 sequence: CSVGTSGGIPGEQYF. The CDR3 DNA sequence: TGCAGCGTTGGAACTAGCGGGGGGATCCCTGGAGAGCAGTACTTC. The chain combines TRBV29-1 with TRBJ2-7; 12 bases match TRBD2. Germline V gene lookup returns CDR1 SQVTM and CDR2 ANQGSEA. CDR3 length equals 15 residues. Trimming took 4 bases from V and 7 from J; bases not matched to a gene: 11.

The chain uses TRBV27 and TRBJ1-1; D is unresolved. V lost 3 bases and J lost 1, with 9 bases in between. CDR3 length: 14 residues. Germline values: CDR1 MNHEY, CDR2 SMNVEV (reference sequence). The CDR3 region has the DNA TGTGCCAGCAGTTTTCGGAGGGCGAACACTGAAGCTTTCTTT. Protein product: CASSFRRANTEAFF.

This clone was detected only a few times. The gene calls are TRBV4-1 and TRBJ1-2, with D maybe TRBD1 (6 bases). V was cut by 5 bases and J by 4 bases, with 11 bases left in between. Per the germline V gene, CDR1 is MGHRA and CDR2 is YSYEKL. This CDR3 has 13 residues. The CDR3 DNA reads TGCGCCAGCAGCGAACAGGGTGCCTATGGCTACACCTTC. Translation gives CASSEQGAYGYTF.

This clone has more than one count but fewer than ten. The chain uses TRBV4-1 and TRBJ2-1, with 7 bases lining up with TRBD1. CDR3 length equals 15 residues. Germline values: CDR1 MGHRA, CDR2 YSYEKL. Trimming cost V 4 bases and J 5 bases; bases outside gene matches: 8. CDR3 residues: CASSLYGTANNEQFF. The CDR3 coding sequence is TGCGCCAGCAGCCTCTATGGGACAGCGAACAATGAGCAGTTCTTC.

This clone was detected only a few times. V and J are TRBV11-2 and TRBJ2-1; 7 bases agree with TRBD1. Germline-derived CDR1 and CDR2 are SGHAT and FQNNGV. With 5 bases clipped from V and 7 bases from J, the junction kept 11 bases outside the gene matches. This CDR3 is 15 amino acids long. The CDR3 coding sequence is TGTGCCAGCAGCCTCCAGACGGGACAGTTTAATGAGCAGTTCTTC. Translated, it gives CASSLQTGQFNEQFF.

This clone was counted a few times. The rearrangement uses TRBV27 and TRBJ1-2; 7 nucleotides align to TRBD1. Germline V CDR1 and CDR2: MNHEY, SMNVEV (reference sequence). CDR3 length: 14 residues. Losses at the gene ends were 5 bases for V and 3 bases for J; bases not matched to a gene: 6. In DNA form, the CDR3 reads TGTGCCAGCAGTGCGGACAGGTGGGACTATGGCTACACCTTC. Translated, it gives CASSADRWDYGYTF.

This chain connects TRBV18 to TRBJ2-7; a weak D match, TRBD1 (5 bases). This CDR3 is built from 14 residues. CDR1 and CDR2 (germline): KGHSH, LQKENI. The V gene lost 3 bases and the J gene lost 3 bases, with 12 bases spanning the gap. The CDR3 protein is CASSPPTESYEQYF. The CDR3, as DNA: TGTGCCAGCTCACCGCCGACAGAAAGCTACGAGCAGTACTTC.

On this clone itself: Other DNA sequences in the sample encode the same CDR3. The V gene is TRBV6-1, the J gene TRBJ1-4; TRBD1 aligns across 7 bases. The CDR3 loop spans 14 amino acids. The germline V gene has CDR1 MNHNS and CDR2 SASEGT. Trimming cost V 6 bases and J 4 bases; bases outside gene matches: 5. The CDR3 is CASRLTGRNEKLFF. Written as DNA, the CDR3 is TGTGCCAGCAGGCTGACAGGGCGTAATGAAAAACTGTTTTTT.

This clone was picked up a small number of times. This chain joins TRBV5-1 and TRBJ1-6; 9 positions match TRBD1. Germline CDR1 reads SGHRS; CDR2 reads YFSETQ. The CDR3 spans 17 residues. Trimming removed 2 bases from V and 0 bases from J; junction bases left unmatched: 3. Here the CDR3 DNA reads TGCGCCAGCAGCTTTGGGACAGGGAGCTCCTATAATTCACCCCTCCACTTT. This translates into CASSFGTGSSYNSPLHF. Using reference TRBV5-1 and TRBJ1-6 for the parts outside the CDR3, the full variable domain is KAGVTQTPRYLIKTRGQQVTLSCSPISGHRSVSWYQQTPGQGLQFLFEYFSETQRNKGNFPGRFSGRQFSNSRSEMNVSTLELGDSALYLCASSFGTGSSYNSPLHFGNGTRLTVT.

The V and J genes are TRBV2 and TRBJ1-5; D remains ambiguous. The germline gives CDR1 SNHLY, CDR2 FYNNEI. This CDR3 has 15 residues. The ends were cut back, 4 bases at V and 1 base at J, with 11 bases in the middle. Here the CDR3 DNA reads TGTGCCAGCAGTGGCGTCCTCGGGAGCAATCAGCCCCAGCATTTT. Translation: CASSGVLGSNQPQHF.

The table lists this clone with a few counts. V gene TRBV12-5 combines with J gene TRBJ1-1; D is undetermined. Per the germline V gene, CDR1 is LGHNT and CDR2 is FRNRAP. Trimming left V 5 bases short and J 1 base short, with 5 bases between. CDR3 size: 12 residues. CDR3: CASGKANTEAFF. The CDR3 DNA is TGTGCTAGTGGTAAAGCGAACACTGAAGCTTTCTTT.

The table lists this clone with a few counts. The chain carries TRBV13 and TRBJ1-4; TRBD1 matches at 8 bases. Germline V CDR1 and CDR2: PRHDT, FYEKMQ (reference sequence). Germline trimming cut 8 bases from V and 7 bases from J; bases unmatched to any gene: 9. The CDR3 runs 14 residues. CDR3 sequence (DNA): TGTGCCAGCGGTATCCAACAGGGGGTTGAAAAACTGTTTTTT. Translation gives CASGIQQGVEKLFF.

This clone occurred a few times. The CDR3 loop reads CASSRGGSSYEQYF. CDR3 bases: TGTGCCAGCAGCCGCGGGGGTAGCTCCTACGAGCAGTACTTC. The chain uses TRBV7-9 and TRBJ2-7, with TRBD2 matching over 7 bases. J gave up 0 bases and V 5 bases, and 4 bases lay outside the gene matches. This CDR3 contains 14 residues. Germline V gene data show CDR1 as SEHNR and CDR2 as FQNEAQ (reference sequence). The complete variable domain, with remaining parts taken from reference TRBV7-9 and TRBJ2-7, reads DTGVSQNPRHKITKRGQNVTFRCDPISEHNRLYWYRQTLGQGPEFLTYFQNEAQLEKSRLLSDRFSAERPKGSFSTLEIQRTEQGDSAMYLCASSRGGSSYEQYFGPGTRLTVT.

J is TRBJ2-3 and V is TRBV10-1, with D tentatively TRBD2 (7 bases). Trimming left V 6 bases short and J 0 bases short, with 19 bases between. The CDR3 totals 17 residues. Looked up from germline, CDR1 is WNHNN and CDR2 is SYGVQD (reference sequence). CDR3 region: CASSGGPPGSSTDTQYF. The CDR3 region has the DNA TGCGCCAGCAGCGGGGGGCCGCCCGGTTCTAGCACAGATACGCAGTATTTT.

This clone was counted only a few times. Written as DNA, the CDR3 is TGCGCCAGCACCACGGCGGGGGTATCCGGGGAGCTGTTTTTT. Translated: CASTTAGVSGELFF. The V and J genes are TRBV5-1 and TRBJ2-2; 7 nucleotides line up with TRBD2. This CDR3 has 14 amino acids. The germline V gene encodes CDR1 SGHRS and CDR2 YFSETQ. V shed 6 bases and J 6 bases; nucleotides not matched to a gene: 8.

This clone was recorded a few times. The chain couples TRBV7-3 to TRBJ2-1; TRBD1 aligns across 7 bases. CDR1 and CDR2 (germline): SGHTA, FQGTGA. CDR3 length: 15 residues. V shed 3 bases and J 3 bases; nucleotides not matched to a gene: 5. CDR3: CASSLKAGGYNEQFF. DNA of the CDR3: TGTGCCAGCAGCTTGAAGGCAGGGGGCTACAATGAGCAGTTCTTC.

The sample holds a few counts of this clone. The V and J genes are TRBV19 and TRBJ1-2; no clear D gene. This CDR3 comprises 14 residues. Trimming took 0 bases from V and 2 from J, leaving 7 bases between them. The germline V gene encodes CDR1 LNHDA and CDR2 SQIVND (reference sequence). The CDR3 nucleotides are TGTGCCAGTAGTATAGATCCTTTCAACTATGGCTACACCTTC. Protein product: CASSIDPFNYGYTF.

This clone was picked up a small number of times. The DNA of the CDR3 is TGCGCCAGCAGGTCCCTCAGACTAACTAATGAAAAACTGTTTTTT. This encodes CASRSLRLTNEKLFF. The V gene is TRBV5-1, the J gene TRBJ1-4, with D uncertain. This CDR3 spans 15 amino acids. Per germline, CDR1 SGHRS and CDR2 YFSETQ. The V gene lost 5 bases and the J gene lost 1 base, with 12 bases spanning the gap.

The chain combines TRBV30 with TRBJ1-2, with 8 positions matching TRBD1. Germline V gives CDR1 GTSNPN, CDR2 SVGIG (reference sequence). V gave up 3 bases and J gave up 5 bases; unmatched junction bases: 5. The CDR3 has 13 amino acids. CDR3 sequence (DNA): TGTGCCTGGAGCAGGACAGGGTCTTATGGCTACACCTTC. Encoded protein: CAWSRTGSYGYTF.

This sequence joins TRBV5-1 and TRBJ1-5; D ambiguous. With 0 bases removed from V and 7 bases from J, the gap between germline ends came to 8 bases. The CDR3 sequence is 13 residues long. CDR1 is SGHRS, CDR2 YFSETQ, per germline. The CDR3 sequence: CASSLVEGQPQHF. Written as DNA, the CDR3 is TGCGCCAGCAGCTTGGTCGAGGGCCAGCCCCAGCATTTT.

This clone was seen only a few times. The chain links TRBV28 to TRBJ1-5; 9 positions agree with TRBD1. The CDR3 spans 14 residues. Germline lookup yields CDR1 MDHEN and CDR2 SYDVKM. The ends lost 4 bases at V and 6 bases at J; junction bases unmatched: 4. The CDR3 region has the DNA TGTGCCAGCAGTTATACAGGGGGCCTTCAGCCCCAGCATTTT. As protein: CASSYTGGLQPQHF.

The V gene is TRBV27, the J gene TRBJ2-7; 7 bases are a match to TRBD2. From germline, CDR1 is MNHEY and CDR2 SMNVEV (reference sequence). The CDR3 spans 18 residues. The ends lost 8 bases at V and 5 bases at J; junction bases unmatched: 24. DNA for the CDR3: TGTGCCAGCCGCCGATGGGGGGGTGTAGCCGGACGAGTCCACGAGCAGTACTTC. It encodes CASRRWGGVAGRVHEQYF.

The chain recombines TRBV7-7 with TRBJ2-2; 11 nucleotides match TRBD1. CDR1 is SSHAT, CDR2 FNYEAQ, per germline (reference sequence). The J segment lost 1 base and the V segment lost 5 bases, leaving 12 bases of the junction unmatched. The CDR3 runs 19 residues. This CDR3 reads CASSLAPRTGGENTGELFF. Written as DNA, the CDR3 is TGTGCCAGCAGCCTCGCCCCCCGGACAGGGGGCGAGAACACCGGGGAGCTGTTTTTT.

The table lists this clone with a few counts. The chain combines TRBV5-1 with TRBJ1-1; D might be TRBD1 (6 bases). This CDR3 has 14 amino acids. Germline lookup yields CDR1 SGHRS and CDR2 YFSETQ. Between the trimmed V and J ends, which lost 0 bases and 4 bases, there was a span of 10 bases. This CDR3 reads CASSLARGGTEAFF. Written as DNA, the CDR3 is TGCGCCAGCAGCTTGGCCAGGGGTGGCACTGAAGCTTTCTTT.

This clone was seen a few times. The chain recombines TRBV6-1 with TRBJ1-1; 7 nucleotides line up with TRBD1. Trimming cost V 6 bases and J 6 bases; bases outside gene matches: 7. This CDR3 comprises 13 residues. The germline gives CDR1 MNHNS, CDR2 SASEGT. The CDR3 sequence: CASRATGVPEAFF. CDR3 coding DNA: TGTGCCAGCAGGGCAACAGGGGTCCCTGAAGCTTTCTTT.

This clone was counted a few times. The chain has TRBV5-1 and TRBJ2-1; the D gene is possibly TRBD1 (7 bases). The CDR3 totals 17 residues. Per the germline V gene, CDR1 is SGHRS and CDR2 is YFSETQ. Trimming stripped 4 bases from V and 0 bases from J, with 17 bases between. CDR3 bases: TGCGCCAGCAGCCTCGGGACAGCCGGGGGCTCCTACAATGAGCAGTTCTTC. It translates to CASSLGTAGGSYNEQFF. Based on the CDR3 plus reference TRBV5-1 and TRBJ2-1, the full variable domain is KAGVTQTPRYLIKTRGQQVTLSCSPISGHRSVSWYQQTPGQGLQFLFEYFSETQRNKGNFPGRFSGRQFSNSRSEMNVSTLELGDSALYLCASSLGTAGGSYNEQFFGPGTRLTVL.